One sample yielded the 27 T cell receptor beta chains listed below, sequenced in a study of cytomegalovirus exposure and HLA in healthy donors. The assay was immunoSEQ multiplex PCR, and TCRdb's table has in-frame clones only and misses some. The sample consists of 98,000 or so clones, 95% of them appearing once. The specimen sequenced was PBMCs. All receptors derive from a woman aged 18-35 years in good health and CMV-seronegative.

The chain employs TRBV28 and TRBJ1-2, with TRBD1 matching 8 bases. Germline V gives CDR1 MDHEN, CDR2 SYDVKM. J gave up 4 bases and V 5 bases, and 6 bases lay outside the gene matches. This CDR3 comprises 14 residues. The CDR3 spells CASSNGQGSYGYTF. CDR3 in DNA: TGTGCCAGCAGTAATGGACAGGGTAGCTATGGCTACACCTTC.

J is TRBJ2-7 and V is TRBV5-4, with TRBD1 identical over 9 bases. This CDR3 is built from 15 residues. V gave up 4 bases and J gave up 6 bases; unmatched junction bases: 11. Germline CDR1 SGHNT, CDR2 YYREEE (reference sequence). The CDR3 DNA follows: TGTGCCAGCAGCATACCGGGACAGGGAAGGCGCGAGCAGTACTTC. This gives the protein CASSIPGQGRREQYF.

The rearrangement joins TRBV5-5 to TRBJ1-6; 8 bases fit TRBD1. Losses at the gene ends were 4 bases for V and 1 base for J; bases not matched to a gene: 10. Germline V gene data show CDR1 as SGHKS and CDR2 as YYEKEE (reference sequence). The CDR3 covers 18 residues. The chain's CDR3 is CASSATGTGLSYNSPLHF. DNA of the CDR3: TGTGCCAGCAGCGCAACCGGGACAGGATTATCCTATAATTCACCCCTCCACTTT.

This clone is a singleton in its sample. V usage is TRBV11-2 and J usage is TRBJ2-7; 10 bases match TRBD1. With V trimmed by 7 bases and J by 4 bases, 10 bases remained unmatched. This CDR3 is 15 amino acids long. Per germline, CDR1 SGHAT and CDR2 FQNNGV. The CDR3 sequence: CASTAGTGVIYEQYF. CDR3 nucleotides: TGTGCCAGCACTGCCGGGACAGGGGTGATATACGAGCAGTACTTC. Full variable domain (outside the CDR3, taken from reference TRBV11-2 and TRBJ2-7): EAGVAQSPRYKIIEKRQSVAFWCNPISGHATLYWYQQILGQGPKLLIQFQNNGVVDDSQLPKDRFSAERLKGVDSTLKIQPAKLEDSAVYLCASTAGTGVIYEQYFGPGTRLTVT.

This chain uses TRBV7-2 with TRBJ1-2; D uncertain. The CDR3 consists of 12 residues. Germline V gene data show CDR1 as SGHTA and CDR2 as FQGNSA. V lost 3 bases to trimming and J lost 6 bases, with 8 bases between them. CDR3 amino acids: CASSFSGHGYTF. The CDR3 DNA reads TGTGCCAGCAGCTTTTCTGGGCATGGCTACACCTTC.

V and J are TRBV5-6 and TRBJ2-7, with D perhaps TRBD2 (6 bases). V was trimmed by 3 bases and J by 3 bases, leaving 10 bases between them. Germline V gene data show CDR1 as SGHDT and CDR2 as YYEEEE. This CDR3 is 13 amino acids long. CDR3 DNA sequence: TGTGCCAGCAGCTGGGGGGACGGCTACGAGCAGTACTTC. Its translation is CASSWGDGYEQYF.

This chain uses TRBV7-8 with TRBJ2-2; D is uncertain. The V gene lost 1 base and the J gene lost 2 bases, with 5 bases spanning the gap. CDR1 SGHVS and CDR2 FQNEAQ come from the germline V gene. CDR3 length: 14 residues. This CDR3 reads CASSLGLNTGELFF. The CDR3 DNA reads TGTGCCAGCAGCTTAGGACTTAACACCGGGGAGCTGTTTTTT.

This clone was seen only once. CDR3 sequence reads: CASIDRGSTDTQYF. Written as DNA, the CDR3 is TGTGCCAGCATCGACAGGGGAAGCACAGATACGCAGTATTTT. J is TRBJ2-3 and V is TRBV28, with TRBD1 matching 8 bases. Germline values: CDR1 MDHEN, CDR2 SYDVKM. The V and J ends lost 7 bases and 0 bases, in that order; junction bases with no gene match: 3. The CDR3 has 14 amino acids.

The chain links TRBV6-6 to TRBJ1-2; D perhaps matches TRBD1 (5 bases). Looked up from germline, CDR1 is MNHNY and CDR2 is SVGAGI (reference sequence). V gave up 2 bases and J gave up 6 bases, with 13 bases separating them. The CDR3 runs 14 residues. CDR3 nucleotides: TGTGCCAGCAGTTACAAGCTGGGAGGGGATGGCTACACCTTC. Protein sequence: CASSYKLGGDGYTF.

This clone was detected once. The chain joins TRBV6-4 to TRBJ2-3, with 11 nucleotides matching TRBD2. The CDR3 covers 16 residues. Germline V gene sequence: CDR1 MRHNA, CDR2 SNTAGT. The V and J ends lost 7 bases and 0 bases, in that order; junction bases with no gene match: 6. The CDR3 sequence: CASTPSGGSSTDTQYF. The CDR3 nucleotides are TGTGCCAGCACGCCTAGCGGGGGGTCCAGCACAGATACGCAGTATTTT.

The J gene is TRBJ1-5, the V gene TRBV2; D remains ambiguous. The CDR3 is made up of 16 amino acids. V was pared by 5 bases and J by 7 bases, with 21 bases between. Germline CDR1 is SNHLY and CDR2 is FYNNEI. CDR3 coding DNA: TGTGCCAGCAGTCCCGGCGGGCATATGAGCGTCCAGCCCCAGCATTTT. This sequence encodes CASSPGGHMSVQPQHF.

The chain joins TRBV6-5 to TRBJ1-2; 7 bases match TRBD1. V shed 5 bases and J 8 bases; nucleotides not matched to a gene: 8. CDR1 and CDR2 (germline): MNHEY, SVGAGI. The CDR3 length is 13 residues. CDR3 loop: CASSPQGVRGYTF. The CDR3 region has the DNA TGTGCCAGCAGTCCCCAGGGGGTAAGAGGCTACACCTTC.

This rearrangement joins TRBV28 to TRBJ2-3, with D perhaps TRBD2 (5 bases). There are 16 residues in the CDR3. CDR1 MDHEN and CDR2 SYDVKM come from the germline V gene. V was clipped by 4 bases and J by 3 bases, with 17 bases between them. This CDR3 is CASSSHYGVVTDTQYF. The DNA for the CDR3 is TGTGCCAGCAGTTCTCACTACGGGGTGGTTACAGATACGCAGTATTTT.

This clone has a single count. The chain links TRBV30 to TRBJ1-5, with D hard to call. Germline V gene sequence: CDR1 GTSNPN, CDR2 SVGIG (reference sequence). CDR3 size: 15 residues. V dropped 2 bases and J dropped 1 base, with 12 bases sitting between them. The CDR3 nucleotides read TGTGCCTGGAGTTGCACAGCCTGGAGCAATCAGCCCCAGCATTTT. As protein: CAWSCTAWSNQPQHF.

The chain recombines TRBV11-2 with TRBJ1-1; TRBD1 matches 7 bases. Germline CDR1 and CDR2: SGHAT and FQNNGV. The V gene end was trimmed by 5 bases and the J gene end by 4 bases; junction bases not matched to a gene: 7. The CDR3 length is 14 residues. CDR3 in DNA: TGTGCCAGCAGCGAGGGACAGTATCTCACTGAAGCTTTCTTT. It encodes CASSEGQYLTEAFF.

The table lists this clone with a count of one. The chain has TRBV14 and TRBJ2-7, with unresolved D. The CDR3 consists of 16 residues. Germline V gene data show CDR1 as SGHDN and CDR2 as FVKESK. V shed 4 bases and J shed 0 bases, with 16 bases lying between them. This chain's CDR3 is CASSPDSRPRSYEQYF. The CDR3 DNA reads as TGTGCCAGCAGCCCCGATTCGCGGCCGCGCTCCTACGAGCAGTACTTC.

V and J are TRBV6-5 and TRBJ1-6; 8 nucleotides align to TRBD1. Germline V gene lookup returns CDR1 MNHEY and CDR2 SVGAGI. V lost 0 bases to trimming and J lost 9 bases; unmatched junction nucleotides: 7. The CDR3 is made up of 16 amino acids. The CDR3 coding sequence is TGTGCCAGCAGTTACTCCCGGACAGGGAATAGTTCACCCCTCCACTTT. Its protein is CASSYSRTGNSSPLHF.

CDR3: CASSLLAGGREQYF. CDR3 bases: TGCGCCAGCAGCTTACTAGCGGGGGGGCGAGAGCAGTACTTC. The chain combines TRBV5-1 with TRBJ2-7; 13 bases are shared with TRBD2. V was clipped by 2 bases and J by 7 bases; unmatched bases: 3. The CDR3 has 14 amino acids. Germline V gene data show CDR1 as SGHRS and CDR2 as YFSETQ.

This chain connects TRBV5-5 to TRBJ2-3, with D possibly TRBD1 on 6 matching bases. This CDR3 region has 12 residues. Trimming left V 4 bases short and J 7 bases short, with 10 bases between. CDR1 is SGHKS and CDR2 is YYEKEE in the germline V gene (reference sequence). Here the CDR3 reads CASSPGTYTQYF. The DNA for the CDR3 is TGTGCCAGCAGCCCCGGGACATATACGCAGTATTTT. The whole variable domain, filled in from reference TRBV5-5 and TRBJ2-3, reads DAGVTQSPTHLIKTRGQQVTLRCSPISGHKSVSWYQQVLGQGPQFIFQYYEKEERGRGNFPDRFSARQFPNYSSELNVNALLLGDSALYLCASSPGTYTQYFGPGTRLTVL.

The rearrangement joins TRBV7-2 to TRBJ2-7; 8 bases are a match to TRBD1. From germline, CDR1 is SGHTA and CDR2 FQGNSA. The CDR3 covers 13 residues. The junction had 3 bases not matched to a gene; V was cut back by 6 bases and J by 2 bases. This CDR3 is CASSVTGAYEQYF. CDR3 DNA sequence: TGTGCCAGCAGTGTGACAGGGGCCTACGAGCAGTACTTC.

The V and J genes are TRBV7-9 and TRBJ2-5; no clear D gene. Deletions cut 4 bases from V and 0 bases from J, with 9 bases between. CDR3 length equals 14 residues. The germline V gene encodes CDR1 SEHNR and CDR2 FQNEAQ (reference sequence). The DNA for the CDR3 is TGTGCCAGCAGCTCCTTCCGGGACCAAGAGACCCAGTACTTC. It codes for CASSSFRDQETQYF.

The J gene is TRBJ2-5, the V gene TRBV14, with D unclear. From germline, CDR1 is SGHDN and CDR2 FVKESK. V gave up 0 bases and J gave up 11 bases, with 16 bases separating them. The CDR3 runs to 14 residues. CDR3 loop: CASSQELGYSAQYF. The CDR3 region has the DNA TGTGCCAGCAGCCAAGAACTCGGGTATTCCGCGCAGTACTTC.

This clone is a singleton in its sample. The CDR3 reads CASSAGLNTEAFF. The CDR3, as DNA: TGTGCCAGCAGTGCAGGGTTGAACACTGAAGCTTTCTTT. The chain couples TRBV2 to TRBJ1-1; D possibly corresponds to TRBD1 (5 bases). Germline CDR1 reads SNHLY; CDR2 reads FYNNEI. V was shortened by 4 bases and J by 0 bases, with 6 bases between the two germline ends. CDR3 length: 13 amino acids.

CDR3 amino acids: CASSSRQRGLTDTQYF. The CDR3 DNA reads as TGTGCCAGCAGCTCCCGACAGCGGGGTCTCACAGATACGCAGTATTTT. The chain has TRBV5-8 and TRBJ2-3; 7 bases are shared with TRBD2. The CDR3 is made up of 16 amino acids. Trimming removed 3 bases from V and 2 bases from J; junction bases left unmatched: 9. From germline, CDR1 is SGHTS and CDR2 YDEGEE.

The CDR3 loop reads CASSLSPDRGRWETQYF. The CDR3 coding sequence is TGTGCCAGCAGTTTATCACCGGACAGGGGAAGGTGGGAGACCCAGTACTTC. V and J are TRBV28 and TRBJ2-5, with TRBD1 matching over 9 bases. J was trimmed by 5 bases and V by 1 base; bases with no gene match: 11. CDR1 is MDHEN, CDR2 SYDVKM, per germline. The CDR3 is made up of 17 amino acids.

The chain combines TRBV28 with TRBJ1-3; weak D call: TRBD1 (5 bases). The CDR3 has 15 residues. V lost 1 base, J lost 2 bases, and 9 bases lay in between. Per the germline V gene, CDR1 is MDHEN and CDR2 is SYDVKM. The CDR3 spells CASSLSGYAGNTIYF. In DNA form, the CDR3 reads TGTGCCAGCAGTTTATCAGGGTATGCTGGAAACACCATATATTTT.

V gene TRBV6-5 combines with J gene TRBJ2-5; 7 bases are a match to TRBD1. The CDR3 runs 15 residues. Germline trimming cut 2 bases from V and 3 bases from J; bases unmatched to any gene: 6. Germline V CDR1 and CDR2: MNHEY, SVGAGI. CDR3 residues: CASSYVGDREETQYF. Here the CDR3 DNA reads TGTGCCAGCAGTTACGTAGGTGACAGGGAAGAGACCCAGTACTTC.